The 25 T cell receptor beta chains given below trace back to one sample, sequenced in a study of T cell responses to AZD1222 COVID-19 vaccine. Profiling relied on immunoSEQ multiplex PCR, and the TCRdb table lists in-frame clones only, not all of them. The sample contains about 120,000 clones, around nine tenths of which appear only once. This sample comprised peripheral blood, obtained 28 days after the second AZD1222 dose. The receptors come from an adult who received the AZD1222 COVID-19 vaccine.

The rearrangement links TRBV28 to TRBJ1-1, with D possibly matching TRBD1 (5 bases). Germline CDR1 reads MDHEN; CDR2 reads SYDVKM. V was shortened by 0 bases and J by 3 bases, with 11 bases between the two germline ends. The CDR3 consists of 15 residues. CDR3 in amino acids: CASSLWAGLDTEAFF. DNA of the CDR3: TGTGCCAGCAGTTTATGGGCAGGGTTAGACACTGAAGCTTTCTTT. The full variable domain, with the rest looked up from reference TRBV28 and TRBJ1-1, is DVKVTQSSRYLVKRTGEKVFLECVQDMDHENMFWYRQDPGLGLRLIYFSYDVKMKEKGDIPEGYSVSREKKERFSLILESASTNQTSMYLCASSLWAGLDTEAFFGQGTRLTVV.

On this clone itself: This CDR3 is also generated by other DNA sequences in the sample. The chain is built from TRBV5-1 and TRBJ2-2; D gene unclear. Trimming stripped 0 bases from V and 4 bases from J, with 4 bases between. CDR3 length: 13 amino acids. Germline loops: CDR1 SGHRS, CDR2 YFSETQ. The CDR3 DNA follows: TGCGCCAGCAGCTTGGAGGGCACCGGGGAGCTGTTTTTT. Translated, it gives CASSLEGTGELFF.

The J gene is TRBJ1-3, the V gene TRBV5-4; TRBD1 matches 10 bases. The J segment lost 0 bases and the V segment lost 7 bases, leaving 7 bases of the junction unmatched. The CDR3 spans 16 residues. Germline lookup yields CDR1 SGHNT and CDR2 YYREEE (reference sequence). CDR3 nucleotides: TGTGCCAGCCACCGACAGGGGGCTGGCTCTGGAAACACCATATATTTT. It specifies CASHRQGAGSGNTIYF. Supplemented by reference TRBV5-4 and TRBJ1-3, the full variable domain reads ETGVTQSPTHLIKTRGQQVTLRCSSQSGHNTVSWYQQALGQGPQFIFQYYREEENGRGNFPPRFSGLQFPNYSSELNVNALELDDSALYLCASHRQGAGSGNTIYFGEGSWLTVV.

The J gene is TRBJ1-1, the V gene TRBV2; the match to TRBD1 covers 7 bases. Losses at the gene ends were 6 bases for V and 5 bases for J; bases not matched to a gene: 3. CDR1 and CDR2 from the germline V gene are SNHLY and FYNNEI. The CDR3 loop spans 12 amino acids. CDR3 amino acids: CASSVQGTEAFF. In nucleotides, the CDR3 is TGTGCCAGCAGCGTACAGGGGACTGAAGCTTTCTTT.

The chain joins TRBV6-5 to TRBJ2-7, with 8 bases aligning to TRBD1. Germline V lookup: CDR1 MNHEY, CDR2 SVGAGI. CDR3 length: 15 residues. The V segment lost 6 bases and the J segment 1 base; nucleotides outside the gene matches: 8. The CDR3 region has the DNA TGTGCCAGCAGCTCACCGGGACAGGTTTCCTACGAGCAGTACTTC. It specifies CASSSPGQVSYEQYF.

V gene TRBV7-6 combines with J gene TRBJ2-5; 9 bases align to TRBD1. The CDR3 runs to 14 residues. V dropped 1 base and J dropped 7; count of bases not matched to a gene: 4. Germline lookup yields CDR1 SGHVS and CDR2 FNYEAQ. The CDR3 region has the DNA TGTGCCAGCAGCTTAGAAGGGACAGGGTCGACCCAGTACTTC. Translated: CASSLEGTGSTQYF.

The chain joins TRBV27 to TRBJ2-6, with 7 bases identical to TRBD1. Trimming at V came to 4 bases and at J to 4 bases, leaving 4 bases not matched to a gene. Germline assignment: CDR1 MNHEY and CDR2 SMNVEV (reference sequence). The CDR3 extends over 15 amino acids. The chain's CDR3 is CASSSQGRGANVLTF. The CDR3 DNA is TGTGCCAGCAGTTCACAGGGGCGGGGGGCCAACGTCCTGACTTTC.

CDR3 nucleotides: TGCGCCAGCAGCTTTGGTCCGGGACAGAACACTGAAGCTTTCTTT. As protein: CASSFGPGQNTEAFF. This chain connects TRBV5-1 to TRBJ1-1, with D possibly TRBD1 on 6 matching bases. Germline CDR1 and CDR2: SGHRS and YFSETQ. The CDR3 runs to 15 residues. The V end was cut by 2 bases, the J end by 1 base, with 12 bases between.

This chain connects TRBV7-3 to TRBJ1-6; TRBD1 might be the D (6 bases). CDR1 is SGHTA and CDR2 is FQGTGA in the germline V gene. The CDR3 runs 15 residues. The V end lost 5 bases, the J end lost 12 bases, and 20 bases lay between the germline ends. This chain's CDR3 is CASSPRGYREEPLHF. The CDR3 DNA is TGTGCCAGCAGCCCTCGAGGTTACAGGGAAGAACCCCTCCACTTT.

The genes are TRBV7-6 and TRBJ2-3, with 7 bases matching TRBD2. The trim removed 5 bases at V and 5 bases at J, leaving 10 bases unmatched. The CDR3 extends over 15 amino acids. Germline CDR1 is SGHVS and CDR2 is FNYEAQ. This chain's CDR3 is CASSNPSGVGDTQYF. The CDR3 coding sequence is TGTGCCAGCAGCAATCCCAGCGGGGTTGGAGATACGCAGTATTTT.

V and J are TRBV10-3 and TRBJ1-2; tentatively, D is TRBD1 (6 bases). Germline V gene sequence: CDR1 ENHRY, CDR2 SYGVKD. V was clipped by 7 bases and J by 4 bases, with 10 bases between them. The CDR3 loop spans 12 amino acids. The CDR3 reads CAITDSFYGYTF. The CDR3 DNA follows: TGTGCCATCACGGACAGCTTCTATGGCTACACCTTC.

This chain joins TRBV18 and TRBJ2-1; D not certain. This CDR3 spans 12 amino acids. V was clipped by 3 bases and J by 6 bases, with 6 bases between them. The germline gives CDR1 KGHSH, CDR2 LQKENI. The CDR3: CASSPGLNEQFF. In nucleotides, the CDR3 is TGTGCCAGCTCACCGGGCCTCAATGAGCAGTTCTTC. Combining the CDR3 with reference TRBV18 and TRBJ2-1 gives the whole variable domain NAGVMQNPRHLVRRRGQEARLRCSPMKGHSHVYWYRQLPEEGLKFMVYLQKENIIDESGMPKERFSAEFPKEGPSILRIQQVVRGDSAAYFCASSPGLNEQFFGPGTRLTVL.

The V call is TRBV30, the J call TRBJ1-3; D gene unclear. V lost 4 bases to trimming and J lost 7 bases, with 8 bases between them. CDR1 and CDR2 (germline): GTSNPN, SVGIG (reference sequence). The CDR3 is made up of 11 amino acids. CDR3 amino acids: CAWNTPNTIYF. CDR3 sequence (DNA): TGTGCCTGGAATACGCCCAACACCATATATTTT.

The chain carries TRBV13 and TRBJ1-2, with D unclear. The CDR3 length is 12 residues. Germline V gives CDR1 PRHDT, CDR2 FYEKMQ (reference sequence). Trimming removed 0 bases from V and 2 bases from J, with 1 base in between. CDR3 region: CASSLGNYGYTF. CDR3 nucleotide sequence: TGTGCCAGCAGCTTAGGGAACTATGGCTACACCTTC.

This chain uses TRBV5-8 with TRBJ1-1, with D hard to call. The CDR3 extends over 13 amino acids. Trimming shortened V by 4 bases and J by 1 base, and 8 bases separated the two germline ends. CDR1 SGHTS and CDR2 YDEGEE come from the germline V gene. This CDR3 reads CASSVGSNTEAFF. Here the CDR3 DNA reads TGTGCCAGCAGCGTTGGATCGAACACTGAAGCTTTCTTT. The complete variable domain, with remaining parts taken from reference TRBV5-8 and TRBJ1-1, reads EAGVTQSPTHLIKTRGQQATLRCSPISGHTSVYWYQQALGLGLQFLLWYDEGEERNRGNFPPRFSGRQFPNYSSELNVNALELEDSALYLCASSVGSNTEAFFGQGTRLTVV.

This clone was observed once. The gene calls are TRBV11-2 and TRBJ2-7, with TRBD2 identical over 7 bases. After removal of 5 bases from V and 4 bases from J, the junction contained 14 bases not matched to a gene. CDR1 is SGHAT and CDR2 is FQNNGV in the germline V gene. This CDR3 comprises 16 residues. CDR3 amino acids: CASSPLSGAGPYEQYF. The CDR3, as DNA: TGTGCCAGCAGCCCACTAAGCGGGGCCGGGCCGTACGAGCAGTACTTC.

This clone was counted a single time. V usage is TRBV6-2 or TRBV6-3 and J usage is TRBJ2-7; D gene ambiguous. Germline V CDR1 and CDR2: MNHEY, SVGEGT. CDR3 length: 11 residues. Trimming pared 5 bases from V and 6 bases from J, leaving 8 bases between. The CDR3 spells CASSPRREQYF. DNA of the CDR3: TGTGCCAGCAGTCCACGGCGCGAGCAGTACTTC.

The chain links TRBV18 to TRBJ2-3; 9 positions match TRBD2. CDR1 is KGHSH, CDR2 LQKENI, per germline. J lost 2 bases, V lost 2 bases, and 5 bases had no gene match. There are 16 residues in the CDR3. CDR3: CASSPGGGAATDTQYF. The CDR3 DNA is TGTGCCAGCTCACCAGGCGGGGGGGCCGCCACAGATACGCAGTATTTT. The variable domain in full, completed from reference TRBV18 and TRBJ2-3, reads NAGVMQNPRHLVRRRGQEARLRCSPMKGHSHVYWYRQLPEEGLKFMVYLQKENIIDESGMPKERFSAEFPKEGPSILRIQQVVRGDSAAYFCASSPGGGAATDTQYFGPGTRLTVL.

This clone has just one count. The chain is built from TRBV7-3 and TRBJ2-7, with TRBD1 identical over 8 bases. The CDR3 sequence is 13 residues long. The V segment lost 5 bases and the J segment 3 bases; nucleotides outside the gene matches: 3. Germline CDR1 is SGHTA and CDR2 is FQGTGA. CDR3 DNA: TGTGCCAGCAGCGCCGGGACAGGCTACGAGCAGTACTTC. This codes for CASSAGTGYEQYF.

DNA for the CDR3: TGTGCCAGCAGCAAAGCGCTTTACAGGGTCTGTTCCCTGAACAAGAACACTGAAGCTTTCTTT. Amino acid sequence: CASSKALYRVCSLNKNTEAFF. The chain is built from TRBV21-1 and TRBJ1-1; the D segment call TRBD1 is taken from the table without a DNA check. TRBV21-1 is classified as a pseudogene. The CDR3 has 21 amino acids.

The V and J genes are TRBV3-1 (or the pseudogene TRBV3-2) and TRBJ1-2, with TRBD1 as a possible D gene (6 bases). The CDR3 totals 14 residues. Germline V gene data show CDR1 as LGHDT and CDR2 as YNNKEL (reference sequence). Between the trimmed V and J ends, which lost 3 bases and 2 bases, there was a span of 10 bases. The CDR3 is CASSHLRGNYGYTF. The CDR3, as DNA: TGTGCCAGCAGCCATCTCAGGGGAAACTATGGCTACACCTTC.

The chain employs TRBV3-1 (or the pseudogene TRBV3-2) and TRBJ2-1; TRBD1 might be the D (5 bases). The CDR3 loop spans 15 amino acids. Germline-derived CDR1 and CDR2 are LGHDT and YNNKEL (reference sequence). V was clipped by 0 bases and J by 5 bases, with 11 bases between them. CDR3 region: CASSQDLGQNNEQFF. For the CDR3, the DNA is TGTGCCAGCAGCCAAGATTTGGGGCAGAACAATGAGCAGTTCTTC.

J is TRBJ2-7 and V is TRBV4-1, with 11 bases lining up with TRBD2. Per the germline V gene, CDR1 is MGHRA and CDR2 is YSYEKL. This CDR3 is 17 amino acids long. With 1 base clipped from V and 0 bases from J, the junction kept 5 bases outside the gene matches. The CDR3 spells CASSQGLAGRSSYEQYF. CDR3 coding DNA: TGCGCCAGCAGCCAAGGACTAGCGGGGAGGAGCTCCTACGAGCAGTACTTC.

This clone showed up just once. This CDR3 is CASSLPGRGPTEAFF. CDR3 in DNA: TGTGCCAGCAGCTTACCGGGGCGGGGTCCCACTGAAGCTTTCTTT. The chain joins TRBV13 to TRBJ1-1; possibly TRBD1 for D (5 bases). CDR1 is PRHDT and CDR2 is FYEKMQ in the germline V gene (reference sequence). The CDR3 totals 15 residues. V dropped 2 bases and J dropped 4 bases, with 14 bases sitting between them.

This chain joins TRBV19 and TRBJ1-5; D gene uncertain. The V gene lost 7 bases and the J gene lost 1 base, with 11 bases spanning the gap. This CDR3 has 14 residues. Germline lookup yields CDR1 LNHDA and CDR2 SQIVND (reference sequence). CDR3 residues: CASKADISNQPQHF. CDR3 coding DNA: TGTGCCAGTAAGGCCGATATAAGCAATCAGCCCCAGCATTTT.